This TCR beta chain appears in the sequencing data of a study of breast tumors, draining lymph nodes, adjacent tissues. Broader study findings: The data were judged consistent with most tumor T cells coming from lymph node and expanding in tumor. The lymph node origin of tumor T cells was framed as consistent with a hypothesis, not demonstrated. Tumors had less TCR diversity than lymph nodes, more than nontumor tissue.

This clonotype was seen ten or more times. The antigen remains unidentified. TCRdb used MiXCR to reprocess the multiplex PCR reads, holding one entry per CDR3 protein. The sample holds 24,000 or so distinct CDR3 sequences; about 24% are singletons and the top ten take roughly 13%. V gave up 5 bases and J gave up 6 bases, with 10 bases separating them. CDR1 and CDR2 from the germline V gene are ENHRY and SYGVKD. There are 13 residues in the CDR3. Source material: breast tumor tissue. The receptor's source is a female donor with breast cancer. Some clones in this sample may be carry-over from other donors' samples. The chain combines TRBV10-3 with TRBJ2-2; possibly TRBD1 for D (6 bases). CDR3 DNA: TGTGCCATCAGTCGCACAGGGTCCGGGGAGCTGTTTTTT. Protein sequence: CAISRTGSGELFF.